This TCR beta chain was recovered during a study of vaccination effects on CD4 cells after COVID-19. Overall study: Antigen-specific CD4+ T cells were expanded with viral peptide pools in the ViraFEST assay before sequencing.

Data came from immunoSEQ multiplex PCR; TCRdb stores just in-frame clones and leaves some out. In the table there are over 45,000 clones, 60% to 85% of which are singletons. V lost 1 base and J lost 0, with 9 bases in between. The CDR3 totals 16 residues. CDR1 and CDR2 (germline): SEHNR, FQNEAQ (reference sequence). Remarks on this clone: Its antigen is not known.

Culture proceeded for about 11 days, and CD4+ T cells were then isolated. Both day 3 and day 7 saw half the medium replaced with IL-2 medium. The sequencing here drew on CD4+ T cells from PBMCs cultured without peptide, taken before COVID-19 vaccination. The receptor comes from a human donor who received a COVID-19 vaccine. V gene TRBV7-9 combines with J gene TRBJ2-2; D is ambiguous. The CDR3 here is CASSLGAFTNTGELFF. The CDR3 DNA reads as TGTGCCAGCAGCTTAGGGGCATTTACGAACACCGGGGAGCTGTTTTTT.